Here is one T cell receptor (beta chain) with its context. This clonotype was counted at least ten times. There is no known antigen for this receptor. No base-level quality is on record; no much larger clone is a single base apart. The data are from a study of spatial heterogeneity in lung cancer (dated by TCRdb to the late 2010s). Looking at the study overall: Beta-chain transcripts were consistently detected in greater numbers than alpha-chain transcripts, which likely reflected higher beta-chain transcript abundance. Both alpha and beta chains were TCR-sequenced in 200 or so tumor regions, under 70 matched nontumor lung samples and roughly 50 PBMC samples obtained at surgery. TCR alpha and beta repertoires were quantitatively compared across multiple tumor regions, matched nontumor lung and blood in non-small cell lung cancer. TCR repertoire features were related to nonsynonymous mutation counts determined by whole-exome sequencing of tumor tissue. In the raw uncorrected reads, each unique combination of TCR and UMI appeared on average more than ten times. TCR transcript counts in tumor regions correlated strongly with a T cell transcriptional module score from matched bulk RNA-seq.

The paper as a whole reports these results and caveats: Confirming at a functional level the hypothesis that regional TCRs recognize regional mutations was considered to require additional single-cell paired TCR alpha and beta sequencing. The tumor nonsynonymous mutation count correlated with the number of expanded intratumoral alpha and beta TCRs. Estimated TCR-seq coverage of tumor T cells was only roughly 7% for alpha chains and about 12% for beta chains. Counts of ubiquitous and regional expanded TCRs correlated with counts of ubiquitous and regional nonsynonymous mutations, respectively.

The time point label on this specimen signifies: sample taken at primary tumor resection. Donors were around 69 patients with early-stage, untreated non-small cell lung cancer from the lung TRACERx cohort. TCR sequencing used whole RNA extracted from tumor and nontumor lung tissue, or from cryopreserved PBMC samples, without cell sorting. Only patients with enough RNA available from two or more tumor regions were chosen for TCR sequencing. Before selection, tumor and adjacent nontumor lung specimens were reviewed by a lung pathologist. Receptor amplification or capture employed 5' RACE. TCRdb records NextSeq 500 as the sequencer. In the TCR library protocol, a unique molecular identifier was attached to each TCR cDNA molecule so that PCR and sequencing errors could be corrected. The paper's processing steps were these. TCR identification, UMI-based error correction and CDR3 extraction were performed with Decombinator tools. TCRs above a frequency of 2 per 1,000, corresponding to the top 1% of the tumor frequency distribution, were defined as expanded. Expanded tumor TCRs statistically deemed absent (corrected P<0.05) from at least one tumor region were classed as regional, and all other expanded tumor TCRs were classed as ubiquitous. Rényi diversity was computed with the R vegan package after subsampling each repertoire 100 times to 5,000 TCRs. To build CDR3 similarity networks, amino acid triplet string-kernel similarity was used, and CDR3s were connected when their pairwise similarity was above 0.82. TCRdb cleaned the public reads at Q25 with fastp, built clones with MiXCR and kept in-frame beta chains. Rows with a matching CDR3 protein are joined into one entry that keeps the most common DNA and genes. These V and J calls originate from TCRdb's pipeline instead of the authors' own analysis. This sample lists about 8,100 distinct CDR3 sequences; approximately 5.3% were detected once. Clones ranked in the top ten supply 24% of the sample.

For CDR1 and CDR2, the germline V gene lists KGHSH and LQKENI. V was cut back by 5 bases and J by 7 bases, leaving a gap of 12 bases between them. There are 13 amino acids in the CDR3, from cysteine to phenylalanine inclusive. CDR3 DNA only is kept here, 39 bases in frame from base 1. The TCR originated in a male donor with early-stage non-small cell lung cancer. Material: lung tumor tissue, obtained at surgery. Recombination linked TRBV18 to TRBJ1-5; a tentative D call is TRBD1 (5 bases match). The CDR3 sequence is CASSIDRNQPQHF. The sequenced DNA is TGTGCCAGCTCAATTGACAGAAACCAGCCCCAGCATTTT.